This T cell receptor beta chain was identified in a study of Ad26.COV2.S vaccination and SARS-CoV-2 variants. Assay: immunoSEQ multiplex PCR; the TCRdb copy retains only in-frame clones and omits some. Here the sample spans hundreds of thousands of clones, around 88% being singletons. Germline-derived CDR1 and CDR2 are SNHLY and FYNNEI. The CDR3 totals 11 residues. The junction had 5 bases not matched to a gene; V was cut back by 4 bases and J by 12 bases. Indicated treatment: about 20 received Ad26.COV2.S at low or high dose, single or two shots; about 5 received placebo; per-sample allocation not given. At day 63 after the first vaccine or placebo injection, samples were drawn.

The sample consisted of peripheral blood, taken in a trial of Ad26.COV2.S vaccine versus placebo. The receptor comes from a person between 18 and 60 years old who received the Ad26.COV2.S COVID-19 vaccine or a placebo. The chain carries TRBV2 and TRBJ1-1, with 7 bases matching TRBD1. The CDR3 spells CASSVQGPSFF. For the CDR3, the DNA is TGTGCCAGCAGTGTACAGGGGCCGTCTTTCTTT.